What follows describes a single T cell receptor beta chain. Sequencing used immunoSEQ multiplex PCR; TCRdb keeps in-frame clones, though not all of them. Of roughly 58,000 clones listed, 87% are singletons. J was trimmed by 5 bases and V by 4 bases; bases with no gene match: 6. CDR1 is SGHRS, CDR2 YFSETQ, per germline. This CDR3 has 14 amino acids. This sample was included in a study of OX40 agonist ivuxolimab in advanced cancers. About the study: Patients were dosed with the agonistic anti-OX40 (CD134) antibody ivuxolimab. At doses from 0.01 to 10 mg/kg, patients were given intravenous ivuxolimab every 2 weeks.

The sequence was collected from an adult with an advanced solid tumor such as melanoma, head and neck, liver or kidney cancer. V and J are TRBV5-1 and TRBJ1-5, with 7 positions matching TRBD1. Here the sequenced sample was CD4+ or CD8+ T cells sorted from blood, taken in a trial of the OX40 agonist ivuxolimab. Written as DNA, the CDR3 is TGCGCCAGCAGCCCGACAGGGCTCGATCAGCCCCAGCATTTT. Translation gives CASSPTGLDQPQHF.